This passage covers 5 T cell receptor beta chains from one sample sequenced in a study of CD8+ T cells in alopecia areata. The treatment is: oral pan-JAK inhibitor, 5-10 mg twice daily. RNA, once extracted, was reverse transcribed into cDNA for use as the sequencing template. TCRdb's copy holds only in-frame clones and misses some; the assay was immunoSEQ multiplex PCR. The profile shows about 210,000 clones, more than 55% of them singletons. The sample in question was CD4+ T cells sorted from blood, obtained at approximately week 42, from a patient treated with tofacitinib. These receptors came from a human donor with alopecia areata.

This chain links TRBV2 with TRBJ1-1, with D possibly being TRBD1 (6 bases). Trimming removed 9 bases from V and 11 bases from J, with 19 bases in between. There are 12 residues in the CDR3. Germline V gene data show CDR1 as SNHLY and CDR2 as FYNNEI. CDR3 DNA: TGTGCCAGTGTCGAATCAGGGGTCCGGGCTTTCTTT. As protein: CASVESGVRAFF. Combining the CDR3 with reference TRBV2 and TRBJ1-1 gives the whole variable domain EPEVTQTPSHQVTQMGQEVILRCVPISNHLYFYWYRQILGQKVEFLVSFYNNEISEKSEIFDDQFSVERPDGSNFTLKIRSTKLEDSAMYFCASVESGVRAFFGQGTRLTVV.

The V and J genes are TRBV5-1 and TRBJ1-1; the D is unclear. The CDR3 contains 14 residues. Germline V gene sequence: CDR1 SGHRS, CDR2 YFSETQ. V lost 4 bases, J lost 0 bases, and 10 bases lay in between. CDR3 residues: CASSPGPMNTEAFF. The DNA of the CDR3 is TGCGCCAGCAGCCCCGGACCTATGAACACTGAAGCTTTCTTT. Complete variable domain (other parts from reference TRBV5-1 and TRBJ1-1): KAGVTQTPRYLIKTRGQQVTLSCSPISGHRSVSWYQQTPGQGLQFLFEYFSETQRNKGNFPGRFSGRQFSNSRSEMNVSTLELGDSALYLCASSPGPMNTEAFFGQGTRLTVV.

This clone was observed at least ten times. The chain links TRBV19 to TRBJ1-2, with 7 bases fitting TRBD1. CDR3 length: 11 amino acids. Germline CDR1 LNHDA, CDR2 SQIVND (reference sequence). The V segment lost 10 bases and the J segment 5 bases; nucleotides outside the gene matches: 4. The CDR3 here is CATNRGYGYTF. CDR3 nucleotide sequence: TGTGCCACAAACAGGGGATATGGCTACACCTTC.

V is TRBV7-2 and J is TRBJ2-7; D gene uncertain. In germline, CDR1 is SGHTA, CDR2 FQGNSA. The V end lost 3 bases, the J end lost 3 bases, and 15 bases lay between the germline ends. The CDR3 length is 15 residues. The CDR3 spells CASSFGSGQLYEQYF. CDR3 DNA sequence: TGTGCCAGCAGCTTCGGCTCGGGTCAGCTCTACGAGCAGTACTTC.

V usage is TRBV7-9 and J usage is TRBJ1-1; 7 bases fit TRBD1. The CDR3 extends over 15 amino acids. J was trimmed by 3 bases and V by 5 bases; bases with no gene match: 9. Germline loops: CDR1 SEHNR, CDR2 FQNEAQ (reference sequence). DNA of the CDR3: TGTGCCAGCAGCCCGGGGTCAGGGGGTTACACTGAAGCTTTCTTT. Protein sequence: CASSPGSGGYTEAFF.